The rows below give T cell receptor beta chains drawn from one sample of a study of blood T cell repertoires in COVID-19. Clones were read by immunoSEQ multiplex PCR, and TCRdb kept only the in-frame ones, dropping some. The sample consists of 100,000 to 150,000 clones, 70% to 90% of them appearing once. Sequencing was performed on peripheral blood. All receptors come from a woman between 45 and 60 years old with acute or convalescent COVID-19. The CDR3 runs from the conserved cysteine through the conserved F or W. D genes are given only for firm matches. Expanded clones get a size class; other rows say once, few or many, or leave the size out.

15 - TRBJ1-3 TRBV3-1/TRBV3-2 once CASSQGQSGGNTIYF TGTGCCAGCAGCCAAGGACAGTCGGGCGGAAACACCATATATTTT
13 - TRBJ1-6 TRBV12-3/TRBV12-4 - CASSLQGSSPLHF TGTGCCAGCAGTTTACAGGGGTCATCACCCCTCCACTTT
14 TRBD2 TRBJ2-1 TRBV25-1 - CASSQAGFGNEQFF TGTGCCAGCAGTCAAGCGGGATTCGGAAATGAGCAGTTCTTC
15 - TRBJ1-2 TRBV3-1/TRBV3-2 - CASRLTGAVYGGYTF TGTGCCAGCAGACTAACAGGTGCGGTCTATGGGGGCTACACCTTC
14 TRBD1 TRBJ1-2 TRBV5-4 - CASSPRQGASGYTF TGTGCCAGCAGCCCGCGACAGGGGGCGAGTGGCTACACCTTC
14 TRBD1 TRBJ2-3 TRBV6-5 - CATRQGRITDTQYF TGTGCCACCCGACAGGGGAGGATCACAGATACGCAGTATTTT
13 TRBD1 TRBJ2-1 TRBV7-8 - CASSFTGGNEQFF TGTGCCAGCAGCTTTACAGGGGGGAATGAGCAGTTCTTC
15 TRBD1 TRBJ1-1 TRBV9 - CASSVVDRVVTEAFF TGTGCCAGCAGCGTAGTTGACAGGGTGGTAACTGAAGCTTTCTTT
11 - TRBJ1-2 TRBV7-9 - CASTPDYGYTF TGTGCCAGCACCCCGGACTATGGCTACACCTTC
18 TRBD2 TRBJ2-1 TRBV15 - CATSSSPSLAGGKDEQFF TGTGCCACCAGCAGCAGTCCCTCACTAGCGGGGGGGAAGGATGAGCAGTTCTTC
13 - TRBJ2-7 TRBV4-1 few CASSSDSAYEQYF TGCGCCAGCAGCTCGGACTCTGCCTACGAGCAGTACTTC
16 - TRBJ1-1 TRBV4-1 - CASSQDGRGTYTEAFF TGCGCCAGCAGCCAAGATGGGAGGGGCACGTACACTGAAGCTTTCTTT
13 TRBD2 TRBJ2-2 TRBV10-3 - CAISGGGTGELFF TGTGCCATCAGTGGCGGGGGGACCGGGGAGCTGTTTTTT
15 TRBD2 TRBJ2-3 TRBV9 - CASSVASGVTDTQYF TGTGCCAGCAGCGTAGCTAGCGGGGTCACAGATACGCAGTATTTT
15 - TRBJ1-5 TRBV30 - CAWSDEGEGNQPQHF TGTGCCTGGAGTGACGAGGGTGAGGGCAATCAGCCCCAGCATTTT
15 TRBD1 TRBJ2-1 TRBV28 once CASSFGWTGGNEQFF TGTGCCAGCAGTTTTGGTTGGACAGGGGGCAATGAGCAGTTCTTC
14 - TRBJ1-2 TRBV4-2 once CASSRITGVDGYTF TGTGCCAGCAGCCGTATTACAGGAGTTGATGGCTACACCTTC
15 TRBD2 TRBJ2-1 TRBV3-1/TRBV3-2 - CASSQPGLPYNEQFF TGTGCCAGCAGCCAGCCGGGACTACCTTACAATGAGCAGTTCTTC
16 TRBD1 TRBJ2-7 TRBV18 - CASSPTGTGVFYEQYF TGTGCCAGCTCACCTACCGGGACAGGGGTTTTCTACGAGCAGTACTTC
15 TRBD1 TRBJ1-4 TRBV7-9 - CAIRDRNTANEKLFF TGTGCCATCCGGGACAGAAACACGGCTAATGAAAAACTGTTTTTT
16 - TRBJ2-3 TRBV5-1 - CASSAGPRGRKDTQYF TGCGCCAGCAGCGCGGGACCCCGGGGACGTAAAGATACGCAGTATTTT
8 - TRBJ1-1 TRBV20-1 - CSASRAFF TGCAGTGCTAGCCGAGCTTTCTTT
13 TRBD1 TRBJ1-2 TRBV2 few CASRDDRESGYTF TGTGCCAGCAGGGACGACAGGGAGAGTGGCTACACCTTC
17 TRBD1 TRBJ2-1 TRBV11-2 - CASSSLRQGISYNEQFF TGTGCCAGCAGCTCCTTGAGACAGGGGATTTCCTACAATGAGCAGTTCTTC
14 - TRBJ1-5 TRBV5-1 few CASSLAGGNQPQHF TGCGCCAGCAGCTTGGCGGGGGGCAACCAGCCCCAGCATTTT
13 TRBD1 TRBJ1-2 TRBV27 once CASTPGQGGGYTF TGTGCCAGCACCCCGGGACAGGGGGGCGGCTACACCTTC
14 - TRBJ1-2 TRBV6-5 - CASRYINGHTGYTF TGTGCCAGCAGGTACATTAATGGACACACGGGCTACACCTTC
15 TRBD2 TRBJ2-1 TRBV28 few CASRSWTSVHNEQFF TGTGCCAGCAGATCTTGGACTAGCGTTCACAATGAGCAGTTCTTC
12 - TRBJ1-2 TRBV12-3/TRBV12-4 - CASTLLGGGYTF TGTGCCAGCACTCTATTGGGCGGGGGCTACACCTTC
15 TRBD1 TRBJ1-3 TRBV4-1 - CASSQDRTGGNTIYF TGCGCCAGCAGCCAAGATCGGACAGGGGGAAACACCATATATTTT
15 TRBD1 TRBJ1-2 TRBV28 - CASRSRQGLHYGYTF TGTGCCAGCAGGTCAAGACAGGGTTTGCATTATGGCTACACCTTC
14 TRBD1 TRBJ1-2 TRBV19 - CASSADRDSYGYTF TGTGCCAGTAGTGCGGACAGGGACTCCTATGGCTACACCTTC
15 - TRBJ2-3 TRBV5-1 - CASSFGTGSTDTQYF TGCGCCAGCAGCTTCGGTACGGGGAGCACAGATACGCAGTATTTT
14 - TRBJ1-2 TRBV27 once CASRMGHAGLGYTF TGTGCCAGCAGAATGGGACACGCTGGTCTCGGCTACACCTTC
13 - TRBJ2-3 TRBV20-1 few CSASPVSTDTQYF TGCAGTGCTAGTCCCGTAAGCACAGATACGCAGTATTTT
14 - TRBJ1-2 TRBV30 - CAWRGGYNNYGYTF TGTGCCTGGAGAGGAGGCTATAATAACTATGGCTACACCTTC
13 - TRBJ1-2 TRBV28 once CASSLGVNYGYTF TGTGCCAGCAGCCTAGGGGTGAACTATGGCTACACCTTC
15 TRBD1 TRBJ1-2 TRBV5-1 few CASSQGTGTYYGYTF TGCGCCAGCAGCCAAGGGACAGGAACTTATTATGGCTACACCTTC
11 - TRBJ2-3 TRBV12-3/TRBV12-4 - CASSDRGTQYF TGTGCCAGCAGTGATAGGGGTACGCAGTATTTT
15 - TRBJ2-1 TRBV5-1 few CASSFGEEGYNEQFF TGCGCCAGCAGCTTTGGAGAGGAGGGCTACAATGAGCAGTTCTTC
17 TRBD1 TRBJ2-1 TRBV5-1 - CASSPTGVDRTYNEQFF TGCGCCAGCAGCCCTACAGGGGTAGACAGGACCTACAATGAGCAGTTCTTC
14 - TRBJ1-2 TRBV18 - CASSPGASGYGYTF TGTGCCAGCTCACCAGGGGCCTCCGGGTATGGCTACACCTTC
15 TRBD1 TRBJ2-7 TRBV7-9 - CASSPRTGNNYEQYF TGTGCCAGCAGCCCCCGGACAGGGAACAACTACGAGCAGTACTTC
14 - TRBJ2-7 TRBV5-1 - CASSPDGGPYEQYF TGCGCCAGCAGCCCGGATGGAGGGCCCTACGAGCAGTACTTC
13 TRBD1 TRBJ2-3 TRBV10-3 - CAITGQGTDTQYF TGTGCCATCACGGGACAGGGGACAGATACGCAGTATTTT
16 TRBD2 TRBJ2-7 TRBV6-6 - CASSYPASGSLYEQYF TGTGCCAGCAGTTACCCCGCTAGCGGGAGCCTATACGAGCAGTACTTC
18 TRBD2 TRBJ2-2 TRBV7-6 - CASSLEGNSGGNTGELFF TGTGCCAGCAGCTTAGAAGGGAATAGCGGGGGGAACACCGGGGAGCTGTTTTTT
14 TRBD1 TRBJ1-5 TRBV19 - CASSQTGAAQPQHF TGTGCCAGTAGCCAGACAGGGGCCGCACAGCCCCAGCATTTT
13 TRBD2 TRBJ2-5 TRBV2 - CASIGGGQETQYF TGTGCCAGCATCGGCGGGGGACAAGAGACCCAGTACTTC
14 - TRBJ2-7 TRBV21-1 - CASSRSSDSYEQYF TGTGCCAGCAGCCGATCTAGCGACTCCTACGAGCAGTACTTC
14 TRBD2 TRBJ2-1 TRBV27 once CASSPQGTSGQQFF TGTGCCAGCAGTCCACAAGGGACTAGCGGGCAGCAGTTCTTC
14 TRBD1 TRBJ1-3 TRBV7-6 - CASSPTGGGNTIYF TGTGCCAGCAGCCCGACAGGGGGCGGAAACACCATATATTTT
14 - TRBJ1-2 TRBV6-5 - CASSYTAGPNGYTF TGTGCCAGCAGTTACACGGCAGGTCCAAATGGCTACACCTTC
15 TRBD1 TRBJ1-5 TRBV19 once CASNIQGALFQPQHF TGTGCCAGTAACATACAGGGGGCACTTTTTCAGCCCCAGCATTTT
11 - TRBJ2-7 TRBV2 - CASEVYGEQYF TGTGCCAGCGAGGTTTACGGAGAGCAGTACTTC
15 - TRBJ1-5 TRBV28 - CASQFRYRPNQPQHF TGTGCCAGCCAGTTTAGGTACAGACCTAATCAGCCCCAGCATTTT
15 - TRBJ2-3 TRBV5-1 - CASLRGSRNTDTQYF TGCGCCAGCCTCCGCGGCAGCCGAAACACAGATACGCAGTATTTT
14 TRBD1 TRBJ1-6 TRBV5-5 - CASSLGTGGSPLHF TGTGCCAGCAGCTTAGGGACAGGGGGTTCACCCCTCCACTTT
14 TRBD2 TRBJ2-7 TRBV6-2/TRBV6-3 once CASSASGGTYEQYF TGTGCCAGCAGTGCTAGCGGGGGGACCTACGAGCAGTACTTC